The present entry profiles one TCR beta chain with its context. Its antigen is unknown. The source of the sample is a study of neoadjuvant anti-PD-1 for oral cavity cancer. Method: immunoSEQ multiplex PCR; TCRdb's copy keeps in-frame clones and lacks some. This sample carries around 8,000 clones, approximately 61% of them seen once, and the ten largest clones take 2.5% to 4%. Study-wide points: Higher pretreatment blood Treg/Th17 ratios correlated with higher pretreatment blood and lower post-treatment tumor TCRbeta clonality. Non-responders to neoadjuvant nivolumab had significantly more clonal PBMC T cells than responders.

V lost 3 bases to trimming and J lost 1 base; unmatched junction nucleotides: 17. Germline assignment: CDR1 SGHKS and CDR2 YYEKEE (reference sequence). This CDR3 is built from 19 residues. The time point is: after neoadjuvant nivolumab, at surgical resection. The source was PBMCs, collected after nivolumab (anti-PD-1) treatment. J is TRBJ2-5 and V is TRBV5-5, with TRBD1 matching over 8 bases. This receptor was taken from a person between 35 and 79 years old with oral cavity squamous cell carcinoma. This CDR3 is CASSSPSMVRGLGQETQYF. The CDR3 nucleotides read TGTGCCAGCAGCTCCCCCTCGATGGTCAGGGGGCTCGGCCAAGAGACCCAGTACTTC.